The TCR beta chain described here comes from a study of T-cell reconstitution after alpha-beta-depleted transplantation in children (dated by TCRdb to about 2016). About the full investigation: Using TCR repertoire profiling, the study followed T-cell immune reconstitution in a quantitative way in children after TCRalphabeta/CD19-depleted allogeneic hematopoietic cell transplantation. The paper as a whole reports these results and caveats: The high TCRbeta diversity at day 60 in some patients was ascribed to recipient T cells and intrathymic progenitors that had survived conditioning. The apparently early alphabetaT-cell count recovery about two months after transplant was reportedly dependent on only several hundred rapidly expanded clones derived from non-depleted graft cells. Over subsequent months, a decline in hyperexpanded clone frequencies was noted, and after one year, T-cell counts and TCRbeta diversity were mostly ascribed to newly produced T cells.

To prepare the library, PCR was applied. Reads for this sample came from an Illumina HiSeq 2500. To normalize quantification of the TCRbeta repertoire, the TCR libraries were built with molecular barcoding that relied on unique molecular identifiers. The public reads were reanalyzed by TCRdb: fastp trimming at Q25, MiXCR alignment, in-frame beta chains only. Each entry is one CDR3 protein sequence, shown with its most common DNA and genes. The sample data list about 110,000 distinct CDR3 sequences, and under 25% of these were observed just once. The ten largest make up 10% of the sample. CDR1 SGHTA and CDR2 FQGNSA were looked up in the germline V gene. Including the terminal cysteine and phenylalanine, the CDR3 comprises 15 residues. Solely the CDR3 DNA is kept, with 45 bases framed from the first base. The treatment or condition label for this specimen denotes: allogeneic hematopoietic cell transplantation with graft depleted of TCRalphabeta T cells and CD19 B cells. TCRalphabeta/CD19-depleted allogeneic hematopoietic cell grafts were given to the transplant recipients, all of whom were children.

This clonotype showed up just a few times. What this receptor recognizes is not known. Compared with germline, one end of the junction differs, possibly owing to a read error. Sample: PBMCs, mostly from graft donor cells, taken 180 days after TCRalphabeta/CD19-depleted stem cell transplant. The source of this sequence is a male patient between 2 and 15 years old who had a stem cell transplant for chronic granulomatous disease, so the T cells may come from the graft donor. The receptor chain draws on TRBV7-2 and TRBJ1-6; the D gene cannot be resolved reliably. The DNA is TGTGCCAGCAGTTTAGTCCCCTCGGGTAATTCACCCCTCCACTTT. Its protein reads: CASSLVPSGNSPLHF.